Below, 21 T cell receptor beta chains from the same sample are listed, as sequenced in a study of tumor and adjacent non-tumor tissue in lung cancer. A modified ARM-PCR protocol with three rounds of nested PCR amplified TCRbeta. Each CDR3 protein is one row after TCRdb ran MiXCR on the multiplex PCR reads. This table holds 200,000 or so distinct CDR3 sequences, about 76% found once. RNA was extracted from bulk tissue without any cell sorting. Sequenced: lung tumor tissue. These receptors were collected from a man aged 60 to 75 with non-small cell lung cancer.

The genes are TRBV20-1 and TRBJ2-5, with D possibly matching TRBD2 (7 bases). The germline gives CDR1 DFQATT, CDR2 SNEGSKA (reference sequence). This CDR3 comprises 12 residues. The germline V and J ends were trimmed by 5 bases and 8 bases, with 15 bases remaining between them. The CDR3: CSARRGRDTQYF. DNA of the CDR3: TGCAGTGCTCGGCGGGGGCGAGATACCCAGTACTTC.

A word on this clonotype: This may arise from a read error, as a much more abundant clone is one base away. The chain uses TRBV11-2 and TRBJ2-7; no definite D call. The CDR3 is made up of 16 amino acids. Trimming took 1 base from V and 5 from J, leaving 18 bases between them. Germline CDR1 reads SGHAT; CDR2 reads FQNNGV. CDR3 bases: TGTGCCAGCAGCTTAGTAGTTCAGGTGTCTAGGAACGAGCAGTACTTC. It is translated as CASSLVVQVSRNEQYF. Drawing the rest from reference TRBV11-2 and TRBJ2-7, the complete variable domain is EAGVAQSPRYKIIEKRQSVAFWCNPISGHATLYWYQQILGQGPKLLIQFQNNGVVDDSQLPKDRFSAERLKGVDSTLKIQPAKLEDSAVYLCASSLVVQVSRNEQYFGPGTRLTVT.

This clonotype was recorded many times. This chain uses TRBV12-3 or TRBV12-4 with TRBJ1-1; D possibly corresponds to TRBD1 (6 bases). Between the trimmed V and J ends, which lost 6 bases and 4 bases, there was a span of 15 bases. CDR3 length: 14 residues. The CDR3 DNA sequence: TGTGCCAGCAGCTACCCCGTGGGGGCCACTGAAGCTTTCTTT. This codes for CASSYPVGATEAFF.

Of note for this clonotype: The conserved phenylalanine or tryptophan is not found at the CDR3 terminus, so this likely reflects a read error. The chain combines TRBV11-2 with TRBJ2-3, with 7 bases fitting TRBD2. Germline-derived CDR1 and CDR2 are SGHAT and FQNNGV. This CDR3 is 16 amino acids long. The CDR3 DNA sequence: TGTGCAAGCAGCTTAGTAGGTGGGACTATCACAGATACGCAGTATCTT. Residues: CASSLVGGTITDTQYL.

As concerns this clonotype: This clone may be a read error of a much larger clone one base away. The genes are TRBV4-1 and TRBJ2-3, with TRBD1 matching over 7 bases. From germline, CDR1 is MGHRA and CDR2 YSYEKL. V trimming: 0 bases; J trimming: 5 bases; junction bases outside the gene matches: 11. This CDR3 comprises 17 residues. This CDR3 is CASSQERIGGRIDTQYF. The CDR3, as DNA: TGCGCCAGCAGCCAAGAACGGATAGGGGGCCGCATAGATACGCAGTATTTT.

As concerns this clonotype: Sequence at one end of the junction differs from germline and may be a read error. V is TRBV4-1 and J is TRBJ1-5; tentatively, D is TRBD1 (5 bases). CDR1 MGHRA and CDR2 YSYEKL come from the germline V gene. CDR3 length equals 13 residues. The CDR3 here is CASNPGGNQPRHF. The CDR3 DNA reads TGCGCCAGCAACCCGGGGGGGAATCAGCCCCGGCATTTT.

The genes are TRBV11-2 and TRBJ2-1; D perhaps matches TRBD2 (6 bases). The length of the CDR3 is 11 residues. V shed 0 bases and J shed 12 bases, with 6 bases lying between them. Per germline, CDR1 SGHAT and CDR2 FQNNGV. CDR3 amino acids: CASSLEGGQFF. In nucleotides, the CDR3 is TGTGCCAGCAGCTTAGAGGGGGGGCAGTTCTTC.

The chain couples TRBV18 to TRBJ1-1, with a weak D call TRBD1 (6 bases). The germline V gene has CDR1 KGHSH and CDR2 LQKENI. The CDR3 contains 20 residues. The V and J ends lost 3 bases and 6 bases respectively, with 32 bases between them. The CDR3 DNA is TGTGCCAGCTCACCTACTATTGGAGGGACAAGTGGGGGGCCTGGCGCTGAAGCTTTCTTT. The encoded protein is CASSPTIGGTSGGPGAEAFF.

Remarks on this clonotype: An end of the junction differs from the germline gene, which may be a read error. The V and J genes are TRBV10-1 and TRBJ1-5; D not certain. From germline, CDR1 is WNHNN and CDR2 SYGVQD (reference sequence). CDR3 length: 12 residues. CDR3 nucleotide sequence: TGCGCCCGCTTGAGTGGCAATCAGCCCCAACATTTT. As protein: CARLSGNQPQHF.

The chain joins TRBV6-1 to TRBJ2-7, with D perhaps TRBD2 (5 bases). Germline CDR1 and CDR2: MNHNS and SASEGT. The CDR3 totals 14 residues. CDR3 region: CTTSASGKAYEQYF. DNA of the CDR3: TGTACCACCAGTGCCTCCGGGAAGGCGTACGAGCAGTACTTC.

With regard to this clonotype: Relative to the germline gene, one junction end is altered; a read error may explain this. The chain is built from TRBV20-1 and TRBJ2-1; 9 bases map to TRBD2. Germline-derived CDR1 and CDR2 are DFQATT and SNEGSKA (reference sequence). The CDR3 has 15 amino acids. DNA of the CDR3: TGCAGTGCTATCCTTGCGGGAGGGCCTGGGAATGAGCTGTTCTTC. Protein product: CSAILAGGPGNELFF.

With respect to this clonotype: This may stem from a read error, because a much larger clone lies one nucleotide away. V gene TRBV10-2 combines with J gene TRBJ1-5, with a weak D call TRBD1 (5 bases). Trimming took 1 base from V and 9 from J, leaving 16 bases between them. There are 15 residues in the CDR3. Germline-derived CDR1 and CDR2 are WSHSY and SAAADI. CDR3 residues: CASSEWGVVDRPQHF. In nucleotides, the CDR3 is TGCGCCAGCAGTGAGTGGGGGGTAGTGGACCGGCCCCAGCATTTT.

Worth noting for this clonotype: Given the absence of the conserved phenylalanine or tryptophan at the CDR3 end, a read error is likely. V is TRBV5-6 and J is TRBJ2-1; TRBD2 aligns across 12 bases. This CDR3 has 20 residues. Germline CDR1 is SGHDT and CDR2 is YYEEEE. V was pared by 4 bases and J by 7 bases, with 21 bases of the junction left unmatched. The CDR3: CASSPGLAGREPMGYNEQFL. The CDR3 DNA sequence: TGTGCCAGCAGCCCCGGACTAGCGGGAAGGGAACCTATGGGTTATAATGAGCAGTTCTTA.

In the case of this clonotype: The junction does not match germline at one end; this may be a read error. The chain carries TRBV11-3 and TRBJ2-7; weak D call: TRBD1 (5 bases). CDR1 SGHNT and CDR2 YENEEA come from the germline V gene. The CDR3 is made up of 14 amino acids. The CDR3: CASSLTVLSYERYF. In DNA form, the CDR3 reads TGTGCCAGCAGCCTGACAGTTCTATCCTACGAGCGGTACTTC.

Points on this clonotype: At one end the junction does not follow the germline gene, possibly because of a read error. V gene TRBV9 combines with J gene TRBJ2-1; 9 nucleotides line up with TRBD2. CDR3 length: 16 amino acids. Germline V gene data show CDR1 as SGDLS and CDR2 as YYNGEE. CDR3 loop: CASSVSVSGGWNDQFF. For the CDR3, the DNA is TGTGCCAGCAGCGTATCGGTCAGCGGGGGGTGGAATGACCAGTTCTTC.

The chain links TRBV28 to TRBJ1-6, with D possibly TRBD1 on 5 matching bases. Germline lookup yields CDR1 MDHEN and CDR2 SYDVKM. The V and J ends lost 3 bases and 4 bases respectively, with 7 bases between them. CDR3 length: 14 amino acids. The CDR3 DNA reads TGTGCCAGCAGTTTCCCAGGGTATAATTCACCCCTCCACTTT. As protein: CASSFPGYNSPLHF.

For this clonotype: Without the conserved terminal phenylalanine or tryptophan, this CDR3 likely stems from a read error. The V call is TRBV6-5, the J call TRBJ2-7; D is possibly TRBD2 (6 bases). Germline V lookup: CDR1 MNHEY, CDR2 SVGAGI. The CDR3 spans 15 residues. CDR3 nucleotides: TGTGCCAGCAGACCTCAACTGTCGGAGGGCTACGATCAGTACTTG. It yields the protein CASRPQLSEGYDQYL.

A word on this clonotype: A much larger clone differs by one base, so this may be a read error. The gene calls are TRBV5-4 and TRBJ2-3; D might be TRBD1 (7 bases). Germline V gene sequence: CDR1 SGHNT, CDR2 YYREEE (reference sequence). This CDR3 is 15 amino acids long. CDR3 region: CTSSLAGVQGGTQYF. DNA for the CDR3: TGTACCAGCAGCTTGGCTGGGGTGCAGGGGGGTACGCAGTATTTT.

Turning to this clonotype: Germline and junction disagree at one end, which may indicate a read error. The J gene is TRBJ2-1, the V gene TRBV11-3, with 7 bases matching TRBD2. Germline assignment: CDR1 SGHNT and CDR2 YENEEA. The CDR3 loop spans 15 amino acids. The CDR3 spells CTSSLGASGGGEQSF. In DNA form, the CDR3 reads TGTACCAGCAGCTTAGGAGCTAGCGGAGGAGGGGAGCAGTCCTTC. Together with reference TRBV11-3 and TRBJ2-1, the CDR3 gives the full variable domain: EAGVVQSPRYKIIEKKQPVAFWCNPISGHNTLYWYLQNLGQGPELLIRYENEEAVDDSQLPKDRFSAERLKGVDSTLKIQPAELGDSAVYLCTSSLGASGGGEQSFGPGTRLTVL.

This chain connects TRBV6-1 to TRBJ1-5; D not resolved. V lost 7 bases, J lost 4 bases, and 8 bases lay in between. The germline V gene encodes CDR1 MNHNS and CDR2 SASEGT. This CDR3 contains 12 residues. The chain's CDR3 is CASMPMNQPQHF. The DNA for the CDR3 is TGTGCCAGCATGCCGATGAATCAGCCCCAGCATTTT.

Concerning this clonotype: Since no conserved phenylalanine or tryptophan closes the CDR3, a read error is the likely cause. This chain joins TRBV4-1 and TRBJ2-5; D ambiguous. Per germline, CDR1 MGHRA and CDR2 YSYEKL. This CDR3 has 16 amino acids. In DNA form, the CDR3 reads TGCCCCAGCAGCCCACCCATATTGACGTACCAAGAGACCCAGTACATC. Translation gives CPSSPPILTYQETQYI.